The entry below gives a single T cell receptor beta chain sequence along with its context. The sample is drawn from a study of cytomegalovirus exposure and HLA in healthy donors. The CDR3 consists of 15 residues. The junction had 8 bases not matched to a gene; V was cut back by 5 bases and J by 2 bases. Germline V gives CDR1 MNHEY, CDR2 SVGAGI. It was healthy bone marrow donors who served as donors. At sampling all donors were nominally healthy, likely with unrecorded immune exposures. PCR was performed using 60 Vbeta and 13 Jbeta primers. Sequenced by immunoSEQ multiplex PCR; TCRdb stores in-frame clones only, minus some. The sample lists 200,000 to 250,000 clones; around 73% were seen once.

Input material: PBMCs. This sequence joins TRBV6-5 and TRBJ2-7; 8 bases fit TRBD2. This clonotype was sampled from a woman aged 30 to 39 in good health and CMV-seronegative. CDR3 sequence reads: CASSHGSGSTYEQYF. The CDR3 nucleotides are TGTGCCAGCAGTCACGGGAGCGGGAGTACCTACGAGCAGTACTTC.